A selection of T cell receptor beta chains follows, all from one sample in a study of control samples from healthy donors and cancer patients. Sequenced by immunoSEQ multiplex PCR; TCRdb stores in-frame clones only, minus some. The sample includes under 60,000 clones, roughly 92% of them seen just once. The sequenced sample consisted of PBMCs. These receptor sequences come from a woman in her forties or fifties with head and neck cancer. The CDR3 runs from the conserved cysteine through the conserved F or W. The D gene is left open where the match is weak. Clone size is stated in some rows and not others, as once, few, many or a class when expanded.

clone size: .
J gene: TRBJ1-2
D gene: .
V gene: TRBV6-5
CDR3 length: 12
CDR3 protein: CASSLGEGGYTF
CDR3 DNA: TGTGCCAGCTCATTGGGGGAGGGTGGCTACACCTTC

clone size: .
J gene: TRBJ2-2
D gene: .
V gene: TRBV4-3
CDR3 length: 18
CDR3 protein: CARSPRVAVSSNTGELFF
CDR3 DNA: TGCGCCCGCAGCCCGCGGGTGGCGGTGAGTTCGAACACCGGGGAGCTGTTTTTT

clone size: .
J gene: TRBJ2-3
D gene: TRBD2
V gene: TRBV6-6
CDR3 length: 14
CDR3 protein: CASSFSGGADTQYF
CDR3 DNA: TGTGCCAGCAGTTTTAGCGGGGGGGCGGATACGCAGTATTTT

clone size: .
J gene: TRBJ1-3
D gene: .
V gene: TRBV21-1
CDR3 length: 18
CDR3 protein: CASISPVHGQYSGNTIYF
CDR3 DNA: TGTGCCAGCATCTCCCCGGTCCACGGTCAATACTCTGGAAACACCATATATTTT

clone size: .
J gene: TRBJ1-2
D gene: .
V gene: TRBV2
CDR3 length: 14
CDR3 protein: CASSATGLYYGYTF
CDR3 DNA: TGTGCCAGCAGTGCCACAGGACTCTACTATGGCTACACCTTC

clone size: .
J gene: TRBJ2-7
D gene: TRBD2
V gene: TRBV7-2
CDR3 length: 17
CDR3 protein: CASSLELLAGVPYEQYF
CDR3 DNA: TGTGCCAGCAGCTTAGAATTACTAGCGGGAGTACCCTACGAGCAGTACTTC

clone size: .
J gene: TRBJ2-1
D gene: TRBD2
V gene: TRBV9
CDR3 length: 15
CDR3 protein: CASSGTSGSYNEQFF
CDR3 DNA: TGTGCCAGCAGCGGGACTAGCGGCTCCTACAATGAGCAGTTCTTC

clone size: .
J gene: TRBJ2-4
D gene: .
V gene: TRBV5-1
CDR3 length: 12
CDR3 protein: CASQKEGNIQYF
CDR3 DNA: TGCGCCAGCCAAAAGGAGGGAAACATTCAGTACTTC

clone size: once
J gene: TRBJ2-3
D gene: TRBD2
V gene: TRBV4-1
CDR3 length: 19
CDR3 protein: CASSQVKVSGSGYTDTQYF
CDR3 DNA: TGCGCCAGCAGCCAAGTTAAGGTTAGCGGGAGCGGATACACAGATACGCAGTATTTT

clone size: .
J gene: TRBJ1-4
D gene: .
V gene: TRBV19
CDR3 length: 14
CDR3 protein: CASSLGTSGEKLFF
CDR3 DNA: TGTGCCAGTAGCCTGGGGACCAGCGGGGAAAAACTGTTTTTT

clone size: .
J gene: TRBJ1-1
D gene: .
V gene: TRBV19
CDR3 length: 14
CDR3 protein: CASTLGGWGTEAFF
CDR3 DNA: TGTGCCAGTACCTTGGGGGGGTGGGGCACTGAAGCTTTCTTT

clone size: .
J gene: TRBJ2-3
D gene: TRBD2
V gene: TRBV18
CDR3 length: 15
CDR3 protein: CASSPTSGPTDTQYF
CDR3 DNA: TGTGCCAGCTCACCGACTAGCGGACCCACAGATACGCAGTATTTT

clone size: once
J gene: TRBJ2-2
D gene: TRBD2
V gene: TRBV19
CDR3 length: 18
CDR3 protein: CASSLGYSGGASTGELFF
CDR3 DNA: TGTGCCAGTAGTCTTGGTTATAGCGGGGGAGCGAGCACCGGGGAGCTGTTTTTT

clone size: .
J gene: TRBJ1-4
D gene: .
V gene: TRBV18
CDR3 length: 12
CDR3 protein: CASSHGGEKLFF
CDR3 DNA: TGTGCCAGCTCCCACGGGGGCGAAAAACTGTTTTTT

clone size: .
J gene: TRBJ2-5
D gene: .
V gene: TRBV25-1
CDR3 length: 15
CDR3 protein: CASSSRAPGRETQYF
CDR3 DNA: TGTGCCAGCAGTTCGAGGGCCCCAGGGCGGGAGACCCAGTACTTC

clone size: .
J gene: TRBJ2-5
D gene: TRBD2
V gene: TRBV2
CDR3 length: 13
CDR3 protein: CASLAGGQETQYF
CDR3 DNA: TGTGCCAGCCTCGCCGGGGGGCAAGAGACCCAGTACTTC

clone size: .
J gene: TRBJ2-7
D gene: TRBD1
V gene: TRBV13
CDR3 length: 16
CDR3 protein: CASSLDRQGGTYEQYF
CDR3 DNA: TGTGCCAGCAGCTTAGACCGACAGGGGGGCACCTACGAGCAGTACTTC

clone size: .
J gene: TRBJ2-7
D gene: .
V gene: TRBV6-1
CDR3 length: 14
CDR3 protein: CASSEQGFINEQYF
CDR3 DNA: TGTGCCAGCAGTGAACAGGGGTTTATCAACGAGCAGTACTTC

clone size: once
J gene: TRBJ2-1
D gene: .
V gene: TRBV20-1
CDR3 length: 10
CDR3 protein: CSAGLGEQFF
CDR3 DNA: TGCAGTGCTGGACTGGGAGAGCAGTTCTTC

clone size: .
J gene: TRBJ2-4
D gene: .
V gene: TRBV3-1/TRBV3-2
CDR3 length: 15
CDR3 protein: CASSQETVAKNIQYF
CDR3 DNA: TGTGCCAGCAGCCAAGAAACTGTAGCCAAAAACATTCAGTACTTC

clone size: .
J gene: TRBJ2-7
D gene: TRBD2
V gene: TRBV18
CDR3 length: 15
CDR3 protein: CASSPILAGGHEQYF
CDR3 DNA: TGTGCCAGCTCACCAATCCTAGCGGGAGGGCACGAGCAGTACTTC

clone size: .
J gene: TRBJ2-7
D gene: .
V gene: TRBV2
CDR3 length: 14
CDR3 protein: CASIQVGKDYEQYF
CDR3 DNA: TGTGCCAGCATTCAGGTGGGGAAGGACTACGAGCAGTACTTC

clone size: .
J gene: TRBJ1-2
D gene: .
V gene: TRBV4-1
CDR3 length: 16
CDR3 protein: CASSQDLPGDRYGYTF
CDR3 DNA: TGCGCCAGCAGCCAAGATCTCCCAGGGGACCGTTATGGCTACACCTTC

clone size: .
J gene: TRBJ1-2
D gene: TRBD1
V gene: TRBV6-5
CDR3 length: 15
CDR3 protein: CASRKSGQEHYGYTF
CDR3 DNA: TGTGCCAGCAGGAAGTCAGGACAGGAGCACTATGGCTACACCTTC

clone size: .
J gene: TRBJ1-2
D gene: .
V gene: TRBV4-2
CDR3 length: 15
CDR3 protein: CASSQPGGANYGYTF
CDR3 DNA: TGTGCCAGCAGCCAGCCCGGAGGAGCTAACTATGGCTACACCTTC

clone size: .
J gene: TRBJ2-5
D gene: .
V gene: TRBV27
CDR3 length: 13
CDR3 protein: CASSQLGQETQYF
CDR3 DNA: TGTGCCAGCAGCCAGCTGGGACAAGAGACCCAGTACTTC

clone size: .
J gene: TRBJ1-3
D gene: .
V gene: TRBV2
CDR3 length: 14
CDR3 protein: CASSEVPSGNTIYF
CDR3 DNA: TGTGCCAGCAGTGAAGTTCCCTCTGGAAACACCATATATTTT

clone size: .
J gene: TRBJ2-7
D gene: TRBD2
V gene: TRBV27
CDR3 length: 15
CDR3 protein: CASSLKPGLAYEQYF
CDR3 DNA: TGTGCCAGCAGTTTGAAGCCGGGACTAGCCTACGAGCAGTACTTC

clone size: once
J gene: TRBJ2-2
D gene: TRBD1
V gene: TRBV7-3
CDR3 length: 18
CDR3 protein: CASSFYPVGGEVPGELFF
CDR3 DNA: TGTGCCAGCAGCTTCTACCCGGTAGGGGGCGAGGTCCCCGGGGAGCTGTTTTTT

clone size: .
J gene: TRBJ1-2
D gene: .
V gene: TRBV28
CDR3 length: 14
CDR3 protein: CASSSSGTLYGYTF
CDR3 DNA: TGTGCCAGCAGTTCCTCCGGGACGCTCTATGGCTACACCTTC

clone size: .
J gene: TRBJ2-3
D gene: .
V gene: TRBV11-3
CDR3 length: 15
CDR3 protein: CASSSYSGKIDTQYF
CDR3 DNA: TGTGCCAGCAGCTCATACTCAGGGAAAATAGATACGCAGTATTTT

clone size: .
J gene: TRBJ1-1
D gene: .
V gene: TRBV7-2
CDR3 length: 15
CDR3 protein: CASSLVTGTNTEAFF
CDR3 DNA: TGTGCCAGCAGCTTAGTTACCGGGACGAACACTGAAGCTTTCTTT

clone size: .
J gene: TRBJ2-7
D gene: TRBD2
V gene: TRBV7-2
CDR3 length: 15
CDR3 protein: CASSYASGRRDEQYF
CDR3 DNA: TGTGCCAGCAGCTATGCAAGCGGGAGGCGGGACGAGCAGTACTTC